These 21 T cell receptor beta chains share one sample of origin, sequenced in a study of T cell repertoires in cytomegalovirus infection (dated by TCRdb to the late 2010s). Sequencing was performed on an Illumina HiSeq 1500. In-frame beta chains were kept once TCRdb had trimmed the public reads at Q25 with fastp and called clones with MiXCR. A single entry per CDR3 protein holds the most common genes and DNA from its merged rows. Present in this sample are around 230,000 distinct CDR3 sequences, around 35% of which were seen just once. The biggest ten clones account for more than 50% of the sample. Antigens of these TCRs are unknown. This specimen's treatment or condition label, interpreted: in vitro stimulation with specific CMV peptide epitopes to enrich CMV-specific T cells. The sequencing used CD8+ T cells from cultured PBMCs, collected from culture after CMV antigen stimulation. The receptors derive from a human donor in good health (CMV status not recorded). Some clones in this sample may be carry-over from other donors' samples.

This clonotype appeared a few times. The chain is built from TRBV7-3 and TRBJ2-5; TRBD1 aligns across 7 bases. This CDR3 has 14 residues. J was trimmed by 7 bases and V by 5 bases; bases with no gene match: 10. The germline V gene encodes CDR1 SGHTA and CDR2 FQGTGA. This CDR3 is CASSPRGGRGTQYF. The CDR3 nucleotides are TGTGCCAGCAGCCCTAGAGGGGGCCGGGGGACCCAGTACTTC.

This clonotype was observed a handful of times. The chain couples TRBV12-3 or TRBV12-4 to TRBJ2-7, with TRBD2 matching over 9 bases. J lost 1 base, V lost 4 bases, and 14 bases had no gene match. The CDR3 totals 18 residues. Here the CDR3 DNA reads TGTGCCAGCAGTTATTTTTTGGGGCGGGAGGGCTCGTCCTACGAGCAGTACTTC. It is translated as CASSYFLGREGSSYEQYF.

This CDR3 reads CASTQRTSGTGNEQFF. The CDR3 nucleotides are TGTGCCAGCACCCAACGCACTAGCGGGACAGGCAATGAGCAGTTCTTC. The chain has TRBV2 and TRBJ2-1, with 10 nucleotides matching TRBD2. Trimming took 7 bases from V and 6 from J; bases not matched to a gene: 12. The CDR3 contains 16 residues. Germline V CDR1 and CDR2: SNHLY, FYNNEI. Full variable domain (remainder filled in from reference TRBV2 and TRBJ2-1): EPEVTQTPSHQVTQMGQEVILRCVPISNHLYFYWYRQILGQKVEFLVSFYNNEISEKSEIFDDQFSVERPDGSNFTLKIRSTKLEDSAMYFCASTQRTSGTGNEQFFGPGTRLTVL.

This clonotype was detected only a few times. A junction boundary mismatches the germline segment, possibly from a read error. CDR3 DNA sequence: TGTGCCAGCAGTGACTCGGGACAGAACACTGAAGCTTTCTTT. This encodes CASSDSGQNTEAFF. The rearrangement joins TRBV6-5 to TRBJ1-1; tentative D call: TRBD1 (6 bases). This CDR3 spans 14 amino acids. From germline, CDR1 is MNHEY and CDR2 SVGAGI.

This sequence joins TRBV11-2 and TRBJ1-3, with a weak D call TRBD1 (5 bases). Germline V lookup: CDR1 SGHAT, CDR2 FQNNGV. The CDR3 has 17 residues. V lost 5 bases to trimming and J lost 3 bases, with 20 bases between them. The CDR3 DNA reads as TGTGCCAGCAGCGCGCTTTTTGAGGGGCCGAATGGAAACACCATATATTTT. This translates into CASSALFEGPNGNTIYF.

A word on this clonotype: It may be a read error: a sequence one base away is much more abundant. The V and J genes are TRBV7-6 and TRBJ2-7; TRBD2 matches 7 bases. The CDR3 is 14 amino acids. Germline V CDR1 and CDR2: SGHVS, FNYEAQ. The CDR3, as DNA: TGTGCCAGCAGCCCCGGGCTAGCGGACTACGAGCTGTACTTC. Its translation is CASSPGLADYELYF.

This clonotype was seen ten or more times. The chain recombines TRBV7-6 with TRBJ2-2; D unclear. Germline-derived CDR1 and CDR2 are SGHVS and FNYEAQ. Trimming cost V 4 bases and J 2 bases, with 14 bases left between them. The CDR3 covers 16 residues. Here the CDR3 reads CASSSSSGLNTGELFF. CDR3 nucleotides: TGTGCCAGCAGCTCCTCCTCCGGGCTTAACACCGGGGAGCTGTTTTTT. Full variable domain (missing parts from reference TRBV7-6 and TRBJ2-2): GAGVSQSPRYKVTKRGQDVALRCDPISGHVSLYWYRQALGQGPEFLTYFNYEAQQDKSGLPNDRFSAERPEGSISTLTIQRTEQRDSAMYRCASSSSSGLNTGELFFGEGSRLTVL.

This sequence joins TRBV7-8 and TRBJ2-2; 12 nucleotides match TRBD2. Germline loops: CDR1 SGHVS, CDR2 FQNEAQ. V lost 0 bases and J lost 0; bases outside the gene matches: 17. The CDR3 has 23 amino acids. The CDR3 bases are TGTGCCAGCAGCTTAGCCTTTAGAGTCCGGACTAGCGGGGCCAATACGAACACCGGGGAGCTGTTTTTT. Protein sequence: CASSLAFRVRTSGANTNTGELFF.

The chain couples TRBV20-1 to TRBJ2-6; D tentatively fits TRBD1 or TRBD2 (7 bases each). Trimming shortened V by 3 bases and J by 0 bases, and 12 bases separated the two germline ends. The length of the CDR3 is 16 residues. Germline CDR1 is DFQATT and CDR2 is SNEGSKA (reference sequence). DNA of the CDR3: TGCAGTGCTAGGGGAGGGGGCCCCTCTGGGGCCAACGTCCTGACTTTC. It specifies CSARGGGPSGANVLTF.

This clonotype appeared a few times. The genes are TRBV7-6 and TRBJ2-5; TRBD2 aligns across 11 bases. With V trimmed by 0 bases and J by 5 bases, 5 bases remained unmatched. The CDR3 covers 16 residues. Germline CDR1 is SGHVS and CDR2 is FNYEAQ. In DNA form, the CDR3 reads TGTGCCAGCAGCTTAGCGCCGGCTAGCGGGAGGGAGACCCAGTACTTC. Amino acids: CASSLAPASGRETQYF.

This clonotype was detected a few times. This chain's CDR3 is CASSYSRPTSGAQGTQYF. The DNA of the CDR3 is TGTGCCAGCAGTTACTCAAGGCCGACTAGCGGAGCCCAGGGGACCCAGTACTTC. The chain links TRBV6-5 to TRBJ2-5; 9 bases line up with TRBD2. CDR3 length equals 18 residues. Trimming removed 0 bases from V and 7 bases from J; junction bases left unmatched: 15. From germline, CDR1 is MNHEY and CDR2 SVGAGI.

CDR3 nucleotide sequence: TGTGCCAGCTCACCATTGCAGGGTGGCACTGAAGCTTTCTTT. Protein product: CASSPLQGGTEAFF. V usage is TRBV18 and J usage is TRBJ1-1, with a weak D call TRBD1 (5 bases). CDR3 length equals 14 residues. The V gene lost 2 bases and the J gene lost 4 bases, with 11 bases spanning the gap. In germline, CDR1 is KGHSH, CDR2 LQKENI.

This clonotype has a handful of counts. This chain uses TRBV7-9 with TRBJ2-1; no clear D. Trimming stripped 4 bases from V and 10 bases from J, with 14 bases between. This CDR3 comprises 13 residues. The germline CDR1 and CDR2 sequences are SEHNR and FQNEAQ (reference sequence). CDR3 nucleotide sequence: TGTGCCAGCAGCTCTAAGGGTTACGAGGAGCAGTTCTTC. Amino acid sequence: CASSSKGYEEQFF.

This rearrangement joins TRBV7-9 to TRBJ2-1; 8 nucleotides line up with TRBD2. The CDR3 extends over 15 amino acids. Germline V lookup: CDR1 SEHNR, CDR2 FQNEAQ (reference sequence). The ends lost 4 bases at V and 7 bases at J; junction bases unmatched: 9. The CDR3 is CASSYRESGRNEQFF. CDR3 bases: TGTGCCAGCAGCTACAGGGAGAGCGGGAGAAATGAGCAGTTCTTC.

This chain links TRBV6-5 with TRBJ1-1, with D possibly matching TRBD1 (6 bases). CDR1 MNHEY and CDR2 SVGAGI come from the germline V gene. This CDR3 is 18 amino acids long. The ends were cut back, 0 bases at V and 6 bases at J, with 23 bases in the middle. The CDR3 region has the DNA TGTGCCAGCAGTTACTCGAAGAAATTGTCCCGGGACACTCCTGAAGCTTTCTTT. It yields the protein CASSYSKKLSRDTPEAFF.

This chain joins TRBV7-8 and TRBJ2-2; 7 bases align to TRBD1. Germline-derived CDR1 and CDR2 are SGHVS and FQNEAQ. V shed 5 bases, J shed 1 base, and the junction held 1 base outside the gene matches. This CDR3 is built from 14 residues. For the CDR3, the DNA is TGTGCCAGCAGCGGGACAGTGAACACCGGGGAGCTGTTTTTT. It is translated as CASSGTVNTGELFF. The variable domain in full, with the rest retrieved from reference TRBV7-8 and TRBJ2-2, is GAGVSQSPRYKVAKRGQDVALRCDPISGHVSLFWYQQALGQGPEFLTYFQNEAQLDKSGLPSDRFFAERPEGSVSTLKIQRTQQEDSAVYLCASSGTVNTGELFFGEGSRLTVL.

V is TRBV7-8 and J is TRBJ1-1; 10 bases agree with TRBD1. V lost 7 bases and J lost 1; bases outside the gene matches: 9. The germline CDR1 and CDR2 sequences are SGHVS and FQNEAQ. The CDR3 runs to 16 residues. The CDR3 region has the DNA TGTGCCAGCATTGAGGGGACAGGGGCTGAGAACACTGAAGCTTTCTTT. Translation gives CASIEGTGAENTEAFF.

This clonotype has a handful of counts. The CDR3 protein is CASSPNPASPYNEQFF. CDR3 nucleotides: TGTGCCAGCAGTCCTAACCCAGCATCCCCCTACAATGAGCAGTTCTTC. The rearrangement links TRBV27 to TRBJ2-1, with no clear D. The CDR3 runs to 16 residues. V gave up 5 bases and J gave up 2 bases, with 16 bases separating them. In germline, CDR1 is MNHEY, CDR2 SMNVEV (reference sequence).

This clonotype showed up just a few times. J is TRBJ2-2 and V is TRBV7-9, with D possibly being TRBD1 or TRBD2 (5 bases each). Germline lookup yields CDR1 SEHNR and CDR2 FQNEAQ (reference sequence). There are 14 residues in the CDR3. The V gene lost 11 bases and the J gene lost 1 base, with 14 bases spanning the gap. The chain's CDR3 is CAARSGRNTGELFF. The CDR3 DNA is TGTGCCGCGAGGTCAGGGAGGAACACCGGGGAGCTGTTTTTT. Based on the CDR3 plus reference TRBV7-9 and TRBJ2-2, the full variable domain is DTGVSQNPRHKITKRGQNVTFRCDPISEHNRLYWYRQTLGQGPEFLTYFQNEAQLEKSRLLSDRFSAERPKGSFSTLEIQRTEQGDSAMYLCAARSGRNTGELFFGEGSRLTVL.

V and J are TRBV12-3 or TRBV12-4 and TRBJ1-1; 12 bases match TRBD1. Germline trimming cut 5 bases from V and 3 bases from J; bases unmatched to any gene: 7. The CDR3 extends over 16 amino acids. In nucleotides, the CDR3 is TGTGCCAGCAGTCCTCGGGACAGGGGGCAGGACACTGAAGCTTTCTTT. Translated, it gives CASSPRDRGQDTEAFF.

This sequence joins TRBV20-1 and TRBJ2-7; 8 nucleotides line up with TRBD1. From germline, CDR1 is DFQATT and CDR2 SNEGSKA (reference sequence). The junction had 12 bases not matched to a gene; V was cut back by 1 base and J by 7 bases. The CDR3 is 15 amino acids. The CDR3 nucleotides read TGCAGTGCTAGAGGCCAGGACAGGGCCACAGGGGAGCAGTACTTC. Its protein product is CSARGQDRATGEQYF.